This TCR beta chain derives from a study of blood T cell repertoires in COVID-19. Using immunoSEQ multiplex PCR, the repertoire was profiled, and TCRdb retains in-frame clones only, with some absent. The table shows around 150,000 clones, with around 92% occurring only once. The CDR3 has 13 residues. Trimming cost V 5 bases and J 7 bases, with 12 bases left between them. Germline lookup yields CDR1 SGHAT and CDR2 FQDESV (reference sequence). This clone was seen a single time. Sequencing was carried out using peripheral blood. The chain joins TRBV11-1 to TRBJ2-1; D not certain. The source is a man younger than 45 with COVID-19, enrolled during active disease. The CDR3 here is CASSLGSENEQFF. As DNA, the CDR3 is TGTGCCAGCAGCCTTGGCAGCGAGAATGAGCAGTTCTTC.